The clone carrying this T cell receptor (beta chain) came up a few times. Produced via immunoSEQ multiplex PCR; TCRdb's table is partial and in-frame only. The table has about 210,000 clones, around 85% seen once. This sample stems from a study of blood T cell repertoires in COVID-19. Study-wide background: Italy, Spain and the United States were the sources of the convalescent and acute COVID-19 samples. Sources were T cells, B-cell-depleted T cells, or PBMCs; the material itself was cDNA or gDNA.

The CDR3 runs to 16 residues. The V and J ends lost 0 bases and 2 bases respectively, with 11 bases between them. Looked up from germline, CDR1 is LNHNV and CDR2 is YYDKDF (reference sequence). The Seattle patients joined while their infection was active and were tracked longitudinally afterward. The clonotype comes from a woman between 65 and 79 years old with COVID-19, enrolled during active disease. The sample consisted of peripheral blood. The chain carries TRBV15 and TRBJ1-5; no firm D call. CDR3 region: CATSRDRGNRNQPQHF. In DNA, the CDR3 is TGTGCCACCAGCAGAGATCGAGGGAATCGCAATCAGCCCCAGCATTTT.